The clone carrying this TCR beta chain was counted at least ten times. Constant-segment-primed 5'RACE gave TCR alpha and TCR beta cDNA libraries with sample barcodes and UMIs. TCRdb passed the 5' RACE reads through MiXCR, listing each CDR3 protein once. The table records roughly 600,000 distinct CDR3 sequences, approximately 18% of them present only once. This CDR3 comprises 14 residues. Losses at the gene ends were 5 bases for V and 3 bases for J; bases not matched to a gene: 7. This entry is derived from a study of T-cell memory formation after mild COVID-19. For the study at large: There were largely donor-specific TCR clusters.

J is TRBJ2-7 and V is TRBV12-3 or TRBV12-4; the match to TRBD1 covers 7 bases. The sequence was collected from an adult woman who had mild COVID-19 (a few samples of this study predate the infection). Cell type and time point are not known. Sequenced material: PBMCs or a T cell subset sorted from them (not recorded which). The CDR3 nucleotides are TGTGCCAGCAGTCCACCGGGACAGCTCTACGAGCAGTACTTC. Amino acids: CASSPPGQLYEQYF.